The source of this T cell receptor beta chain is a study of human T cells and chemical hapten exposure. TCRdb processed the RACE reads anew with MiXCR; each CDR3 protein has one entry. The table lists some 84,000 distinct CDR3 sequences, roughly 10% of them singletons, with about 5% in the top ten. Details on this clonotype: Its target is unknown.

Time point reported: patch test 2, 6 weeks after DPC sensitization. Treatment indicated: therapeutic diphenylcyclopropenone sensitization with weekly scalp DPC. Ahead of each patch test application, blood was drawn. The study drew its donors from alopecia patients who were 18 to 70 years old and suitable for DPC. Regarding the study as a whole: Unchanged with DPC sensitization were TCRs above 1 in 1000 frequency. Expanded TCR counts at PT1 were positively correlated with the patch test score.

This CDR3 contains 17 residues. The V and J ends lost 0 bases and 0 bases, in that order; junction bases with no gene match: 8. Germline V CDR1 and CDR2: MGHRA, YSYEKL. The material was whole blood, obtained in connection with sensitization to the hapten diphenylcyclopropenone (DPC). The TCR originated in a woman in her forties or fifties with alopecia areata. Some clones in this sample may be carry-over from other donors' samples. The chain employs TRBV4-1 and TRBJ2-7; 7 positions match TRBD2. This CDR3 reads CASSQDLRAGNSYEQYF. CDR3 coding DNA: TGCGCCAGCAGCCAAGATTTACGAGCGGGAAACTCCTACGAGCAGTACTTC.